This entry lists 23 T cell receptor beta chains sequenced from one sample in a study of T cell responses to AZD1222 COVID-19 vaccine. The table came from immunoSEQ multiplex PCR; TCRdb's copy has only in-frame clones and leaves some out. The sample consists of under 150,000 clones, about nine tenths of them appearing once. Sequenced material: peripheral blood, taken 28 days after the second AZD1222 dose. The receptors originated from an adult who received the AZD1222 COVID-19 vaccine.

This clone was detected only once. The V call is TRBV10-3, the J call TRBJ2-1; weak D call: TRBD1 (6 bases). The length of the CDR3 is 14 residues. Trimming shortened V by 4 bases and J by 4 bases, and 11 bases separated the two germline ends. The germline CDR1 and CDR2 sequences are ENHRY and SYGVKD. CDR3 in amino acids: CAISGQEDYNEQFF. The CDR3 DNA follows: TGTGCCATCAGTGGACAGGAGGATTACAATGAGCAGTTCTTC.

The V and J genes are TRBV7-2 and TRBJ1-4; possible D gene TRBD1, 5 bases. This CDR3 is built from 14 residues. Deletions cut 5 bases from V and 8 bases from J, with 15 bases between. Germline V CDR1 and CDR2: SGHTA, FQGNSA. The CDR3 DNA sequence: TGTGCCAGCAGCACGCAATGGGGGGGGGAAAAACTGTTTTTT. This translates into CASSTQWGGEKLFF.

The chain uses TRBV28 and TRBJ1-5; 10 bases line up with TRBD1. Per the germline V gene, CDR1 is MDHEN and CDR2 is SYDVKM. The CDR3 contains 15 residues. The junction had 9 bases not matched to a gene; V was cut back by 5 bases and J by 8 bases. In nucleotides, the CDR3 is TGTGCCAGCAGTGTGAGACAGGGGGCTAGGGAGCCCCAGCATTTT. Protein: CASSVRQGAREPQHF.

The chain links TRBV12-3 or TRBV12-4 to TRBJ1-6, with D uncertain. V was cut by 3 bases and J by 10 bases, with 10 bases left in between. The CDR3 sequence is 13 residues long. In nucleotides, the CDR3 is TGTGCCAGCAGTTTTATGATGGAGTCACCCCTCCACTTT. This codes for CASSFMMESPLHF.

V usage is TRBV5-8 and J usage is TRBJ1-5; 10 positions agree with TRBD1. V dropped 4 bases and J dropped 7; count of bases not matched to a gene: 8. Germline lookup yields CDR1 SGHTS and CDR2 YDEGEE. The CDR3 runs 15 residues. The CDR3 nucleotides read TGTGCCAGCAGCGGGAGACAGGGGGCAAGGCAGCCCCAGCATTTT. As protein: CASSGRQGARQPQHF. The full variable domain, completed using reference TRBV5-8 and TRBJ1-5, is EAGVTQSPTHLIKTRGQQATLRCSPISGHTSVYWYQQALGLGLQFLLWYDEGEERNRGNFPPRFSGRQFPNYSSELNVNALELEDSALYLCASSGRQGARQPQHFGDGTRLSIL.

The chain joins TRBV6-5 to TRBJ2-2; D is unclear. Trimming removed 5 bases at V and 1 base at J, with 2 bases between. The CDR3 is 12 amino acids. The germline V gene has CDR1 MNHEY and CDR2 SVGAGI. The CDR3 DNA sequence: TGTGCCAGCAGTAGGAACACCGGGGAGCTGTTTTTT. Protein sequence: CASSRNTGELFF.

CDR3 bases: TGCAGCGTTGGGACAGACAGGATGAACACTGAAGCTTTCTTT. As protein: CSVGTDRMNTEAFF. The chain joins TRBV29-1 to TRBJ1-1; possibly TRBD1 for D (6 bases). Germline V CDR1 and CDR2: SQVTM, ANQGSEA. CDR3 length: 14 amino acids. Trimming left V 4 bases short and J 0 bases short, with 12 bases between.

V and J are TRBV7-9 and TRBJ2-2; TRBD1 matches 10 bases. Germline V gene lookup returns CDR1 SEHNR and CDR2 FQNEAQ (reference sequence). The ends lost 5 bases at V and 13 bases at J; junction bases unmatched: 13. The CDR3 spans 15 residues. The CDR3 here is CASSAWDRGQGGLFF. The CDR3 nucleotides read TGTGCCAGCAGCGCGTGGGACAGGGGCCAGGGCGGGCTGTTTTTT.

CDR3 DNA: TGTGCCAGCAGCGTAGGTTCAGGGGAGAGGACTGAAGCTTTCTTT. It translates to CASSVGSGERTEAFF. This chain uses TRBV9 with TRBJ1-1, with a possible D match to TRBD1 (6 bases). CDR3 length equals 15 residues. Trimming stripped 0 bases from V and 5 bases from J, with 14 bases between. The germline CDR1 and CDR2 sequences are SGDLS and YYNGEE.

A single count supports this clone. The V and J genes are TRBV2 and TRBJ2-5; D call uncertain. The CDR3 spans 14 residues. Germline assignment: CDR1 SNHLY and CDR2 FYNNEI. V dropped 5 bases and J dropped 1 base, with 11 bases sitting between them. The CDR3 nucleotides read TGTGCCAGCAGTCCATCTAAAACCCAAGAGACCCAGTACTTC. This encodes CASSPSKTQETQYF.

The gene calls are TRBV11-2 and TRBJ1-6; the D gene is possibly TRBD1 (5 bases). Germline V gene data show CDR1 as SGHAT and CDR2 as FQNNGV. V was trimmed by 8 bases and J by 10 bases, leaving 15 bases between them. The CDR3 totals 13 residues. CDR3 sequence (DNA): TGTGCCAGCCGGCTGGGGGGTGGGTCACCCCTCCACTTT. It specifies CASRLGGGSPLHF.

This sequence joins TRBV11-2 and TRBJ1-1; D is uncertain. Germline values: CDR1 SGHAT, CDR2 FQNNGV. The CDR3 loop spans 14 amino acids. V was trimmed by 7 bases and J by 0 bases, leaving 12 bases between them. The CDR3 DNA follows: TGTGCCAGCACTCCCCCATTGATGAACACTGAAGCTTTCTTT. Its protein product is CASTPPLMNTEAFF.

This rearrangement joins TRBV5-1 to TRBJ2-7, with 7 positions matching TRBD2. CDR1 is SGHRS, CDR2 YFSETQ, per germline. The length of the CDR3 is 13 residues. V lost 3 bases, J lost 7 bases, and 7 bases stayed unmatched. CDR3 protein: CASSSRGVGEQYF. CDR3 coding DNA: TGCGCCAGCAGCTCCCGGGGGGTGGGGGAGCAGTACTTC.

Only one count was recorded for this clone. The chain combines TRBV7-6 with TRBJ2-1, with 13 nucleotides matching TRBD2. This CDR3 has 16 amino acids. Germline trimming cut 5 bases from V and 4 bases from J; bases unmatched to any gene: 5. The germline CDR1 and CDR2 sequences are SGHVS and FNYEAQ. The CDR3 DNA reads TGTGCCAGCAGCCCTTGGACTAGCGGGGGATACAATGAGCAGTTCTTC. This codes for CASSPWTSGGYNEQFF.

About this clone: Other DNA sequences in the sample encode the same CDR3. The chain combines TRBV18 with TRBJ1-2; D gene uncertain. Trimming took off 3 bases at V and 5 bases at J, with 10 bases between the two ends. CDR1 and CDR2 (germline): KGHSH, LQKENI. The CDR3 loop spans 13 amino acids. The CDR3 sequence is CASSPGPGYGYTF. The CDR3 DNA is TGTGCCAGCTCACCGGGCCCGGGGTATGGCTACACCTTC.

Written as DNA, the CDR3 is TGTGCCAGTACCCGGGACCCTCCTAACTATGGCTACACCTTC. Encoded protein: CASTRDPPNYGYTF. This chain uses TRBV19 with TRBJ1-2, with a weak D call TRBD1 (5 bases). This CDR3 region has 14 residues. V was pared by 7 bases and J by 0 bases, with 12 bases between. Germline lookup yields CDR1 LNHDA and CDR2 SQIVND (reference sequence).

CDR3: CASTAGLASGEQFF. The CDR3 bases are TGTGCCAGCACGGCGGGACTAGCGTCGGGTGAGCAGTTCTTC. This chain joins TRBV6-5 and TRBJ2-1; 10 nucleotides align to TRBD2. CDR3 length: 14 amino acids. V lost 7 bases and J lost 9; bases outside the gene matches: 9. Germline V lookup: CDR1 MNHEY, CDR2 SVGAGI.

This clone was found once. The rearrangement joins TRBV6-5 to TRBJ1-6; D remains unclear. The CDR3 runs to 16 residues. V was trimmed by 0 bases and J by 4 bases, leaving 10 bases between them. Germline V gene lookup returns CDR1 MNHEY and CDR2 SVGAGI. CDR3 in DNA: TGTGCCAGCAGTTACTCGGAAGGGAGTTATAATTCACCCCTCCACTTT. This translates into CASSYSEGSYNSPLHF.

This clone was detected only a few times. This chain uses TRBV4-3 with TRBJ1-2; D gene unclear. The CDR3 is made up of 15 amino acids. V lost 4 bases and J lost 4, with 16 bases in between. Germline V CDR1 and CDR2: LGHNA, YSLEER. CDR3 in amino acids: CASSPRTGLGYGYTF. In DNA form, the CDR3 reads TGCGCCAGCAGCCCCAGGACGGGTCTCGGCTATGGCTACACCTTC.

CDR3 coding DNA: TGTGCCAGCAGCCCAGGGGTAGATACGCAGTATTTT. Its translation: CASSPGVDTQYF. The chain joins TRBV9 to TRBJ2-3; weak D call: TRBD1 (6 bases). The germline CDR1 and CDR2 sequences are SGDLS and YYNGEE. CDR3 length: 12 residues. Trimming cost V 4 bases and J 5 bases, with 8 bases left between them.

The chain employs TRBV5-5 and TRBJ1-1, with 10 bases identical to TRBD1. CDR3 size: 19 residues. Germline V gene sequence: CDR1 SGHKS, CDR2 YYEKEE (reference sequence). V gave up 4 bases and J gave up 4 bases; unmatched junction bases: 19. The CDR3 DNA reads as TGTGCCAGCAGCCTGCCCGGGACCGGGACAGGGGTTAAGCGCACTGAAGCTTTCTTT. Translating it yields CASSLPGTGTGVKRTEAFF.

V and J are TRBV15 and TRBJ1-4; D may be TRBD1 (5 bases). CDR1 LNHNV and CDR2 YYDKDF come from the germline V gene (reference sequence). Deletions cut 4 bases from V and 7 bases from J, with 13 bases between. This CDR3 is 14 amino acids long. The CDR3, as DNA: TGTGCCACCAGCATCAGGGAATACGGTGAAAAACTGTTTTTT. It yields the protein CATSIREYGEKLFF.

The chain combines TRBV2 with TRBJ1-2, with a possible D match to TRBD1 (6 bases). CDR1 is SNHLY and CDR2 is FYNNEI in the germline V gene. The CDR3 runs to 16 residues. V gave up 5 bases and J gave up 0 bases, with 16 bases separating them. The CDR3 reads CASSPNEDRANYGYTF. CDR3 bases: TGTGCCAGCAGTCCGAATGAGGACAGAGCTAACTATGGCTACACCTTC.